Listed here are 23 T cell receptor beta chains from one sample, sequenced in a study of T cell clones after liver transplantation. Measured with immunoSEQ multiplex PCR; TCRdb has only the in-frame clones, and not every one. The sample lists tens of thousands of clones; around two thirds were seen once. The source was CD4+ T cells from blood, collected at the approximately 16-month timepoint. The receptors come from a human patient who received a liver transplant. The T cells may come from the graft donor.

The chain combines TRBV12-5 with TRBJ2-2, with 9 bases fitting TRBD1. The CDR3 has 18 residues. CDR1 is LGHNT and CDR2 is FRNRAP in the germline V gene. J lost 3 bases, V lost 2 bases, and 10 bases had no gene match. The DNA for the CDR3 is TGTGCTAGTGGTTTGACCCCGGACAGGGGATCCGACACCGGGGAGCTGTTTTTT. It translates to CASGLTPDRGSDTGELFF.

This chain uses TRBV10-3 with TRBJ2-3, with TRBD2 identical over 11 bases. V lost 3 bases, J lost 4 bases, and 12 bases stayed unmatched. Germline V lookup: CDR1 ENHRY, CDR2 SYGVKD. The CDR3 totals 18 residues. The CDR3 coding sequence is TGTGCCATCAGTGAAACTAGCGGGGGCTTACTAGAGGCAGATACGCAGTATTTT. This codes for CAISETSGGLLEADTQYF.

A few counts support this clone. The rearrangement links TRBV19 to TRBJ2-7, with 10 bases aligning to TRBD1. Trimming took 3 bases from V and 2 from J; bases not matched to a gene: 1. The germline V gene has CDR1 LNHDA and CDR2 SQIVND (reference sequence). The CDR3 has 14 amino acids. Written as DNA, the CDR3 is TGTGCCAGTAGTATTGGGACAGGGGCCTACGAGCAGTACTTC. This gives the protein CASSIGTGAYEQYF.

This clone is labeled as medium-sized. This chain joins TRBV29-1 and TRBJ1-1; D is ambiguous. Trimming cost V 7 bases and J 1 base, with 4 bases left between them. Germline values: CDR1 SQVTM, CDR2 ANQGSEA. The CDR3 runs to 10 residues. CDR3 bases: TGCAGCGCCCGGAACACTGAAGCTTTCTTT. Translated: CSARNTEAFF.

CDR3 DNA sequence: TGTGCCAGCAGTTCAGACGGAACAGGGCTTACTCAGCCCCAGCATTTT. Protein product: CASSSDGTGLTQPQHF. The chain combines TRBV6-5 with TRBJ1-5; tentative D call: TRBD1 (6 bases). CDR3 length equals 16 residues. The V gene lost 4 bases and the J gene lost 6 bases, with 19 bases spanning the gap. Germline V gives CDR1 MNHEY, CDR2 SVGAGI.

V usage is TRBV11-2 and J usage is TRBJ2-5; D not resolved. V was cut by 5 bases and J by 5 bases, with 15 bases left in between. The CDR3 extends over 14 amino acids. Germline loops: CDR1 SGHAT, CDR2 FQNNGV. Here the CDR3 reads CASSPRTRSETQYF. CDR3 nucleotide sequence: TGTGCCAGCAGCCCAAGGACCAGATCGGAGACCCAGTACTTC.

The chain uses TRBV5-1 and TRBJ1-1; no clear D gene. CDR1 and CDR2 from the germline V gene are SGHRS and YFSETQ. Trimming shortened V by 0 bases and J by 2 bases, and 11 bases separated the two germline ends. This CDR3 is 15 amino acids long. CDR3 in amino acids: CASSLESTINTEAFF. Here the CDR3 DNA reads TGCGCCAGCAGCTTGGAATCCACGATAAACACTGAAGCTTTCTTT.

The V gene is TRBV7-9, the J gene TRBJ2-3, with 8 nucleotides matching TRBD2. The germline V gene encodes CDR1 SEHNR and CDR2 FQNEAQ (reference sequence). The CDR3 runs 13 residues. Trimming at V came to 5 bases and at J to 4 bases, leaving 2 bases not matched to a gene. DNA of the CDR3: TGTGCCAGCAGCCTGGGACTAGCAGATACGCAGTATTTT. Protein sequence: CASSLGLADTQYF. Variable domain in full (rest from reference TRBV7-9 and TRBJ2-3): DTGVSQNPRHKITKRGQNVTFRCDPISEHNRLYWYRQTLGQGPEFLTYFQNEAQLEKSRLLSDRFSAERPKGSFSTLEIQRTEQGDSAMYLCASSLGLADTQYFGPGTRLTVL.

J is TRBJ2-1 and V is TRBV5-1; 7 nucleotides align to TRBD1. The CDR3 spans 17 residues. The junction had 15 bases not matched to a gene; V was cut back by 4 bases and J by 5 bases. Germline CDR1 and CDR2: SGHRS and YFSETQ. The CDR3 DNA sequence: TGCGCCAGCAGCCAGGTCATTTTACTACAGGGGAACAATGAGCAGTTCTTC. It codes for CASSQVILLQGNNEQFF. The whole variable domain, filled in from reference TRBV5-1 and TRBJ2-1, reads KAGVTQTPRYLIKTRGQQVTLSCSPISGHRSVSWYQQTPGQGLQFLFEYFSETQRNKGNFPGRFSGRQFSNSRSEMNVSTLELGDSALYLCASSQVILLQGNNEQFFGPGTRLTVL.

The chain carries TRBV27 and TRBJ2-5; perhaps TRBD2 as D (5 bases). V lost 6 bases and J lost 5, with 13 bases in between. The CDR3 runs to 13 residues. CDR1 is MNHEY, CDR2 SMNVEV, per germline (reference sequence). CDR3 in amino acids: CASRIAGGETQYF. The CDR3 DNA reads as TGTGCCAGCAGAATAGCAGGCGGGGAGACCCAGTACTTC.

This clone was counted a few times. The chain combines TRBV11-3 with TRBJ2-2; D perhaps matches TRBD2 (6 bases). V dropped 4 bases and J dropped 3 bases, with 9 bases sitting between them. The CDR3 runs 14 residues. Germline values: CDR1 SGHNT, CDR2 YENEEA. The CDR3 DNA is TGTGCCAGCAGCTCGGGACTCCACACCGGGGAGCTGTTTTTT. Translating gives CASSSGLHTGELFF.

The V call is TRBV6-5, the J call TRBJ2-3; D unclear. The germline CDR1 and CDR2 sequences are MNHEY and SVGAGI. The ends were cut back, 8 bases at V and 6 bases at J, with 6 bases in the middle. The CDR3 consists of 10 residues. As DNA, the CDR3 is TGTGCCAGCGCACGGGATACGCAGTATTTT. It is translated as CASARDTQYF.

V gene TRBV6-5 combines with J gene TRBJ2-1; 8 bases agree with TRBD1. Germline CDR1 reads MNHEY; CDR2 reads SVGAGI. The CDR3 extends over 15 amino acids. The junction had 2 bases not matched to a gene; V was cut back by 4 bases and J by 0 bases. This CDR3 reads CASSLGTGSYNEQFF. The CDR3 DNA follows: TGTGCCAGCAGTTTAGGGACAGGCTCCTACAATGAGCAGTTCTTC.

This clone appeared a single time. The V call is TRBV11-2, the J call TRBJ2-3; the match to TRBD1 covers 10 bases. Germline CDR1 SGHAT, CDR2 FQNNGV. This CDR3 contains 16 residues. V shed 5 bases and J 6 bases; nucleotides not matched to a gene: 11. The DNA for the CDR3 is TGTGCCAGCAGCCCTGCAGGGACAGGGGTTGGCGATACGCAGTATTTT. Amino acids: CASSPAGTGVGDTQYF.

The sample holds a few counts of this clone. This chain connects TRBV2 to TRBJ1-5; 7 bases fit TRBD1. Germline V gives CDR1 SNHLY, CDR2 FYNNEI. V lost 5 bases to trimming and J lost 3 bases; unmatched junction nucleotides: 4. The length of the CDR3 is 14 residues. The CDR3 here is CASSRDSFNQPQHF. The DNA for the CDR3 is TGTGCCAGCAGTCGGGACAGTTTCAATCAGCCCCAGCATTTT.

The chain combines TRBV7-2 with TRBJ2-1; no clear D gene. This CDR3 is built from 16 residues. The germline CDR1 and CDR2 sequences are SGHTA and FQGNSA. The V and J ends lost 0 bases and 0 bases respectively, with 9 bases between them. CDR3 protein: CASSLAVSSSYNEQFF. CDR3 nucleotides: TGTGCCAGCAGCTTAGCTGTCAGCAGCTCCTACAATGAGCAGTTCTTC.

This chain links TRBV6-1 with TRBJ2-1; a weak D match, TRBD1 (6 bases). The V gene's germline CDR1 is MNHNS and CDR2 SASEGT. The CDR3 is 16 amino acids. Between the trimmed V and J ends, which lost 2 bases and 3 bases, there was a span of 14 bases. The CDR3 DNA reads TGTGCCAGCAGTGAATTCAGGGGCGTTGACTACAATGAGCAGTTCTTC. Encoded protein: CASSEFRGVDYNEQFF.

The V call is TRBV28, the J call TRBJ1-6; 8 bases fit TRBD1. The CDR3 length is 13 residues. Germline trimming cut 6 bases from V and 10 bases from J; bases unmatched to any gene: 5. Germline-derived CDR1 and CDR2 are MDHEN and SYDVKM. The CDR3 here is CASRQGVGSPLHF. The CDR3 DNA is TGTGCCAGCAGACAGGGGGTCGGATCACCCCTCCACTTT.

The chain joins TRBV10-1 to TRBJ1-4, with D possibly being TRBD1 (5 bases). Trimming stripped 3 bases from V and 6 bases from J, with 8 bases between. Germline assignment: CDR1 WNHNN and CDR2 SYGVQD (reference sequence). The CDR3 covers 13 residues. CDR3 sequence reads: CASSDGTHEKLFF. The CDR3 region has the DNA TGCGCCAGCAGTGACGGGACTCATGAAAAACTGTTTTTT.

This chain joins TRBV19 and TRBJ1-6; perhaps TRBD1 as D (5 bases). This CDR3 comprises 13 residues. With 5 bases removed from V and 7 bases from J, the gap between germline ends came to 9 bases. The germline CDR1 and CDR2 sequences are LNHDA and SQIVND (reference sequence). The CDR3 is CASSVGENSPLHF. The CDR3 DNA is TGTGCCAGTAGTGTGGGGGAAAATTCACCCCTCCACTTT.

The chain has TRBV28 and TRBJ1-4; D perhaps matches TRBD1 (5 bases). Deletions cut 1 base from V and 7 bases from J, with 13 bases between. The CDR3 spans 15 residues. Germline V gene lookup returns CDR1 MDHEN and CDR2 SYDVKM. The DNA of the CDR3 is TGTGCCAGCAGTTTATTGGGCGCAGGGTCTGAAAAACTGTTTTTT. Its translation is CASSLLGAGSEKLFF.

This sequence joins TRBV28 and TRBJ2-4; D ambiguous. Germline V gives CDR1 MDHEN, CDR2 SYDVKM. The length of the CDR3 is 14 residues. Trimming took 6 bases from V and 0 from J, leaving 9 bases between them. The CDR3 reads CASRPTVAKNIQYF. The DNA for the CDR3 is TGTGCCAGCAGACCTACCGTAGCCAAAAACATTCAGTACTTC.

The chain joins TRBV6-5 to TRBJ2-2, with 7 bases that match TRBD1. The CDR3 is made up of 14 amino acids. In germline, CDR1 is MNHEY, CDR2 SVGAGI. V gave up 6 bases and J gave up 6 bases; unmatched junction bases: 7. The CDR3 DNA follows: TGTGCCAGCAGGTCCCCGACAGGGTCCGGGGAGCTGTTTTTT. Encoded protein: CASRSPTGSGELFF.